This is a list of T cell receptor beta chains from one sample in a study of T cells after yellow fever vaccination. Via MiXCR, TCRdb re-called the 5' RACE reads, giving one row per CDR3 protein. The repertoire includes around 610,000 distinct CDR3 sequences, less than 15% of them detected once, and around 15% sits in the top ten. Sequenced material: PBMCs, taken on the day of the yellow fever booster vaccination. The receptors were gathered from a man aged 30 to 39 who received the YFV17D yellow fever vaccine. Each CDR3 is given with its conserved first and last residue. The D gene is left open where the match is weak. Some rows mark clone size as missing; the rest say once, few, many or name a class of expanded clone.

j_call | v_call | d_call | clone_size | cdr3_aa | cdr3_nt
TRBJ2-5 | TRBV7-2 | . | few | CASSLMIGAQETQYF | TGTGCCAGCAGCTTAATGATCGGGGCCCAAGAGACCCAGTACTTC
TRBJ2-1 | TRBV20-1 | TRBD2 | . | CSARKAGGSDEQFF | TGCAGTGCTCGTAAAGCGGGAGGCTCCGATGAGCAGTTCTTC
TRBJ2-3 | TRBV10-3 | . | . | CSIRAGTNGRTDTQYF | TGTTCCATCAGGGCCGGGACAAATGGTCGCACAGATACGCAGTATTTT
TRBJ2-1 | TRBV28 | . | few | CASSLLYREQFF | TGTGCCAGCAGTTTATTATACCGGGAGCAGTTCTTC
TRBJ2-7 | TRBV20-1 | . | few | CSASGYLAEQYF | TGCAGTGCTAGCGGTTATCTTGCCGAGCAGTACTTC
TRBJ2-1 | TRBV10-3 | . | few | CAISEFLENEQFF | TGTGCCATCAGTGAGTTTCTAGAAAATGAGCAGTTCTTC
TRBJ1-2 | TRBV25-1 | . | . | CASEPGPLRANYGYTF | TGTGCCAGTGAACCCGGGCCTTTGAGGGCAAACTATGGCTACACCTTC
TRBJ2-1 | TRBV5-1 | TRBD2 | few | CASSLAVGGDYNEQFF | TGCGCCAGCAGCTTGGCGGTGGGAGGGGACTACAATGAGCAGTTCTTC
TRBJ2-2 | TRBV6-2/TRBV6-3 | . | few | CASSHTGGLGTGELFF | TGTGCCAGCAGTCACACTGGAGGGTTAGGCACCGGGGAGCTGTTTTTT
TRBJ2-2 | TRBV20-1 | . | . | CSANYGEAGELFF | TGCAGTGCTAACTACGGGGAAGCCGGGGAGCTGTTTTTT
TRBJ2-1 | TRBV29-1 | . | few | CSVRRGPNEQFF | TGCAGCGTTCGCAGGGGCCCTAATGAGCAGTTCTTC
TRBJ2-7 | TRBV20-1 | . | . | CSATSRVKVAYEQYF | TGCAGTGCTACTTCCAGGGTAAAGGTGGCCTACGAGCAGTACTTC
TRBJ2-2 | TRBV20-1 | . | few | CSAPRVSNTGELFF | TGCAGTGCTCCGCGGGTGTCGAACACCGGGGAGCTGTTTTTT
TRBJ2-3 | TRBV5-3 | . | . | CARSSDGGSTDTQYF | TGTGCCAGAAGTTCGGACGGGGGCAGCACAGATACGCAGTATTTT
TRBJ1-1 | TRBV7-9 | . | few | CASGLMNTEAFF | TGTGCCAGCGGGCTCATGAACACTGAAGCTTTCTTT
TRBJ1-6 | TRBV7-2 | TRBD1 | few | CASSDREVYSPLHF | TGTGCCAGCAGCGACAGGGAAGTATACTCACCCCTCCACTTT
TRBJ2-2 | TRBV7-2 | TRBD2 | few | CASSTGTNRNTGELFF | TGTGCCAGCAGCACCGGGACTAACAGGAACACCGGGGAGCTGTTTTTT
TRBJ2-1 | TRBV10-3 | . | few | CAISVGRDLDEQFF | TGTGCCATCAGTGTGGGTCGGGATCTCGATGAGCAGTTCTTC
TRBJ2-7 | TRBV29-1 | . | few | CSAIGANSYEQYF | TGCAGCGCTATAGGGGCTAACTCCTACGAGCAGTACTTC
TRBJ2-4 | TRBV29-1 | . | few | CSVRARVAKNIQYF | TGCAGCGTCAGGGCTAGGGTTGCCAAAAACATTCAGTACTTC
TRBJ2-2 | TRBV15 | . | . | CATSRDLAGRELFF | TGTGCCACCAGCAGAGATCTAGCAGGCCGGGAGCTGTTTTTT
TRBJ2-5 | TRBV5-1 | . | . | CASTSPGKSETQYF | TGCGCCAGCACCTCCCCGGGGAAGTCGGAGACCCAGTACTTC
TRBJ2-3 | TRBV7-2 | TRBD2 | many | CASSLLKIAGYTDTQYF | TGTGCCAGCAGCTTACTCAAAATAGCGGGATACACAGATACGCAGTATTTT
TRBJ2-1 | TRBV5-1 | . | . | CASTLAPPDWREYNEQFF | TGCGCCAGCACGCTTGCCCCCCCGGACTGGCGGGAATACAATGAGCAGTTCTTC